This T cell receptor beta chain was observed in a study of T cell responses to AZD1222 COVID-19 vaccine. General observations from the study: Repertoire collection took place solely once the T cell response had peaked. Spike-specific TCRs gained breadth and depth after people received two AZD1222 doses.

Assay: immunoSEQ multiplex PCR; the TCRdb copy retains only in-frame clones and omits some. The data hold some 150,000 clones, with around 88% observed a single time. About this clone itself: Its antigen is not known.

In germline, CDR1 is MRHNA, CDR2 SNTAGT. There are 15 residues in the CDR3. The ends were cut back, 9 bases at V and 0 bases at J, with 15 bases in the middle. The receptor comes from an adult in good health. This chain connects TRBV6-4 to TRBJ1-3; no clear D. The source material was peripheral blood, sampled on day 0 of AZD1222 vaccination. The CDR3 DNA sequence: TGTGCCAGGCTCTCGGAGGGATCCTCTGGAAACACCATATATTTT. This encodes CARLSEGSSGNTIYF.